This T cell receptor beta chain appears in the sequencing data of a study of blood T cell repertoires in COVID-19. Turning to the study itself: Sites in the United States, Italy and Spain provided acute and convalescent COVID-19 samples. T cells, B-cell-depleted T cells, or PBMCs supplied cDNA or gDNA.

From germline, CDR1 is SGDLS and CDR2 YYNGEE. The CDR3 extends over 16 amino acids. V was clipped by 3 bases and J by 1 base; unmatched bases: 6. Per the original data handling: The assay estimated nucleated cells by amplifying reference gene primers. Some clones are missing from TCRdb's copy, which holds only in-frame ones; the method was immunoSEQ multiplex PCR. V and J calls and clone size are copied from that table; D and trimming were computed from the DNA. The data contain roughly 250,000 clones, around 88% of them singletons. V is TRBV9 and J is TRBJ2-7; 11 nucleotides align to TRBD2. Sequenced material: peripheral blood. This sequence originates from a man aged 25 to 40 with acute or convalescent COVID-19. CDR3 nucleotides: TGTGCCAGCAGCGGAACCGGGACTAGCGGTTCCTACGAGCAGTACTTC. Its translation: CASSGTGTSGSYEQYF.